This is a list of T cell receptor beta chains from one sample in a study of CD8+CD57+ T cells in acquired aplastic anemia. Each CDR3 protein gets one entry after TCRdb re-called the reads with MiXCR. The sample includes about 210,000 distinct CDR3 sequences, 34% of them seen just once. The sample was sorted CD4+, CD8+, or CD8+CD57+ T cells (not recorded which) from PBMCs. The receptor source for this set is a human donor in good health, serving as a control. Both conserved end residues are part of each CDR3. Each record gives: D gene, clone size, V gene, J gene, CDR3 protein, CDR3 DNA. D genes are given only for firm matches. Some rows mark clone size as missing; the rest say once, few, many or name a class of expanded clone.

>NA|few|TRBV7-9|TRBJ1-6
CASSPGPLYNSPLHF
TGTGCCAGCAGCCCGGGACCGCTCTATAATTCACCCCTCCACTTT
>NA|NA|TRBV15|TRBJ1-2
CATSVQQARGNTF
TGTGCCACCAGCGTACAACAGGCGCGGGGAAACACCTTC
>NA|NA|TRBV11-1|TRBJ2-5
CASSLGLVAVLRQETQYF
TGTGCCAGCAGCTTAGGGCTAGTGGCGGTCCTGAGACAAGAGACCCAGTACTTC
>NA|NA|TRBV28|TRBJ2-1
CASYASTNEQFF
TGTGCCAGCTATGCTTCGACTAATGAGCAGTTCTTC
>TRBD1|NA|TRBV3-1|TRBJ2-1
CASSQGGGQGLWDEQFF
TGTGCCAGCAGCCAAGGCGGAGGACAGGGACTGTGGGATGAGCAGTTCTTC
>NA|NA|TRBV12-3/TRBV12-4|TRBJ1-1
CASSRPGLSTEAFF
TGTGCCAGCAGCCGGCCGGGGTTGAGCACTGAAGCTTTCTTT
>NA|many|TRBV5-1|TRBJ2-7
CASSPGTYYEQYF
TGCGCCAGCAGCCCGGGAACGTACTACGAGCAGTACTTC
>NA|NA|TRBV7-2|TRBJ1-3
CASSVDSFGNTIYF
TGTGCCAGCAGCGTCGACAGTTTTGGAAACACCATATATTTT
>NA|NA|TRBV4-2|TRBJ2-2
CASSPSFTAIANTGELFF
TGTGCCAGCAGCCCATCGTTCACAGCCATCGCGAACACCGGGGAGCTGTTTTTT
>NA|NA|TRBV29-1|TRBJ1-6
CSVGTDNSPLHF
TGCAGCGTGGGGACGGATAATTCACCCCTCCACTTT
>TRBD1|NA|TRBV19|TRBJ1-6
CASSIVRDRDSPLHF
TGTGCCAGTAGTATAGTCCGGGACAGGGATTCACCCCTCCACTTT
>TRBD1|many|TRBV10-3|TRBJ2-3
CATRDRGDADTQYF
TGTGCCACTCGGGACAGGGGTGACGCAGATACGCAGTATTTT
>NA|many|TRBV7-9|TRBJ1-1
CASSFGGGTEAFF
TGTGCCAGCAGCTTTGGGGGGGGCACTGAAGCTTTCTTT
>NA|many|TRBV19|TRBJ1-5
CASSIVFGGGQPQHF
TGTGCCAGTAGTATAGTTTTCGGGGGAGGTCAGCCCCAGCATTTT
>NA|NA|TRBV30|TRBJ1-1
CAWQRRRGWNTEAFF
TGTGCCTGGCAAAGACGGCGAGGGTGGAACACTGAAGCTTTCTTT
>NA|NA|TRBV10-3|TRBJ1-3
CAISALDTIYF
TGTGCCATCAGTGCCCTAGACACCATATATTTT
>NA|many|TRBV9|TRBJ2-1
CASSGGHEFYNEQFF
TGTGCCAGCAGCGGGGGACACGAGTTCTACAATGAGCAGTTCTTC
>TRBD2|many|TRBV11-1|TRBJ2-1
CASSLAGAGGVNEQFF
TGTGCCAGCAGCTTAGCGGGAGCGGGAGGGGTTAATGAGCAGTTCTTC
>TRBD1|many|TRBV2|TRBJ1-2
CASSGDRGLRGYTF
TGTGCCAGCAGTGGGGACAGGGGTTTGAGGGGCTACACCTTC
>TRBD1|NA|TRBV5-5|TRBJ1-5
CASSLVAGQNNQPQHF
TGTGCCAGCAGCTTGGTAGCGGGACAGAACAATCAGCCCCAGCATTTT
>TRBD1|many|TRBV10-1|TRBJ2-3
CASSVGQTTDTQYF
TGCGCCAGCAGTGTGGGACAGACCACAGATACGCAGTATTTT
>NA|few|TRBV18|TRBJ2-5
CASSPLGWDGETQYF
TGTGCCAGCTCTCCCCTTGGATGGGACGGGGAGACCCAGTACTTC